The clone carrying this T cell receptor (beta chain) occurred a few times. This record comes from a study of blood T cells in healthy people across ages. A second PCR of 7 to 11 cycles used a sample-barcoded 5' primer and a J-beta primer mix. TCRdb itself ran the 5' RACE reads through MiXCR, one entry per CDR3 protein. The table has approximately 880,000 distinct CDR3 sequences, 40% to 60% seen once; the top ten hold roughly 12%. J was trimmed by 1 base and V by 2 bases; bases with no gene match: 3. This CDR3 comprises 17 residues. CDR1 and CDR2 (germline): MDHEN, SYDVKM. The V call is TRBV28, the J call TRBJ1-5; 12 bases align to TRBD1. The sample taken for sequencing was blood. This receptor was taken from a young man in good health. CDR3 sequence (DNA): TGTGCCAGCAGTTTACCGGGACAGGGGGCAAGCAATCAGCCCCAGCATTTT. Translation gives CASSLPGQGASNQPQHF.